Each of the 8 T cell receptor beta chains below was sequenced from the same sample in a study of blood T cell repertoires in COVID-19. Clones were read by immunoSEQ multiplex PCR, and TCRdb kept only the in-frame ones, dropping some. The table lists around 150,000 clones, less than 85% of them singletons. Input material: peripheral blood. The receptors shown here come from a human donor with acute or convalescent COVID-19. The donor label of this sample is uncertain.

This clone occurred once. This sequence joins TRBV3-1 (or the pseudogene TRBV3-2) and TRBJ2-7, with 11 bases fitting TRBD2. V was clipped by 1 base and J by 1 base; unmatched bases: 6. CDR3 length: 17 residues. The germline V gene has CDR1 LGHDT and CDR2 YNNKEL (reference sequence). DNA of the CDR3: TGTGCCAGCAGCCAAGCACTAGCGGGGGCCTCTTCCTACGAGCAGTACTTC. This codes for CASSQALAGASSYEQYF.

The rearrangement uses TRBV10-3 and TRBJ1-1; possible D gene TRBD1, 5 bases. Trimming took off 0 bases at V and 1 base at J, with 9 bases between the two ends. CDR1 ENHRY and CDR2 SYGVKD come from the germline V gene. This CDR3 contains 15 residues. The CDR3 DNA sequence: TGTGCCATCAGTGAGTCTAGGGGATGGAACACTGAAGCTTTCTTT. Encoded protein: CAISESRGWNTEAFF.

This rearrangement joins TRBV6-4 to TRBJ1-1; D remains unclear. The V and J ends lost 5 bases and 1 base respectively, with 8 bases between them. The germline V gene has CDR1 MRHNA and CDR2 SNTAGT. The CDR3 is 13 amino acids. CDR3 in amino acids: CASSQFTNTEAFF. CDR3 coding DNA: TGTGCCAGCAGTCAGTTTACGAACACTGAAGCTTTCTTT.

CDR3 nucleotides: TGTGCCACCAGTGATCCGGGGTCTAGCACAGATACGCAGTATTTT. Translated, it gives CATSDPGSSTDTQYF. The chain joins TRBV24-1 to TRBJ2-3; TRBD2 might be the D (5 bases). This CDR3 region has 15 residues. CDR1 is KGHDR and CDR2 is SFDVKD in the germline V gene. V lost 3 bases and J lost 0, with 9 bases in between.

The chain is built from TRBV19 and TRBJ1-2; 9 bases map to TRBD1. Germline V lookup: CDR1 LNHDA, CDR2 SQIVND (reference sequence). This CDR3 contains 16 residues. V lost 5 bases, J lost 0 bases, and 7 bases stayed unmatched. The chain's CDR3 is CASSVGTGRANYGYTF. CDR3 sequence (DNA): TGTGCCAGTAGTGTCGGGACAGGGAGAGCTAACTATGGCTACACCTTC.

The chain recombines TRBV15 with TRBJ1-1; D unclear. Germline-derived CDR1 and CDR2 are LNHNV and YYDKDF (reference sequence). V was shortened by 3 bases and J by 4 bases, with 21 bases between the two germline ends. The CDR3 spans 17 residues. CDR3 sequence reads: CATSRGSVIEGTTEAFF. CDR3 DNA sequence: TGTGCCACCAGCAGGGGTTCGGTCATCGAGGGCACCACTGAAGCTTTCTTT.

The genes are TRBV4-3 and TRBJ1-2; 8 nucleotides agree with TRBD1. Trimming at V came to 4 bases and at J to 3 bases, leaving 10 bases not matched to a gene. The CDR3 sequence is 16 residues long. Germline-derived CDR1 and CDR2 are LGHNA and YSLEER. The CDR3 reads CASSPDRASSDYGYTF. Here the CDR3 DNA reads TGCGCCAGCAGCCCGGACAGGGCGTCATCGGACTATGGCTACACCTTC.

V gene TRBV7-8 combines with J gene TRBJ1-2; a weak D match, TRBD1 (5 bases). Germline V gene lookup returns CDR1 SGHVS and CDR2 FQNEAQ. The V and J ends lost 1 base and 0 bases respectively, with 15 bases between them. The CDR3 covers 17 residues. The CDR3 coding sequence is TGTGCCAGCAGCTTAGTGTCGGCCCCGGGGGCTAACTATGGCTACACCTTC. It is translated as CASSLVSAPGANYGYTF.